Below, 15 T cell receptor beta chains from the same sample are listed, as sequenced in a study of Graves' ophthalmopathy and Graves' hyperthyroidism. Amplifying from RNA transcripts, the study obtained TCR beta CDR3 regions. After a first-round RT-PCR with HTBI primers, a second-round multiplex PCR was run. TCRdb passed the multiplex PCR reads through MiXCR, listing each CDR3 protein once. Among 560,000 or so distinct CDR3 sequences listed, 35% to 45% were seen once. Source material: peripheral blood or thyroid tissue (not recorded which). The source is an adult man with Graves' hyperthyroidism.

J is TRBJ2-7 and V is TRBV25-1, with 9 bases that match TRBD1. The germline CDR1 and CDR2 sequences are MGHDK and SYGVNS. The CDR3 consists of 20 residues. Germline trimming cut 4 bases from V and 4 bases from J; bases unmatched to any gene: 23. In nucleotides, the CDR3 is TGTGCCAGCAGTGCCCCCCCGGGACAGGGTGTGGGAGCCAACTCGTACGAGCAGTACTTC. Encoded protein: CASSAPPGQGVGANSYEQYF.

Ten or more counts support this clonotype. The chain joins TRBV13 to TRBJ1-1; weak D call: TRBD1 (5 bases). The CDR3 is 16 amino acids. Trimming shortened V by 3 bases and J by 3 bases, and 17 bases separated the two germline ends. Germline CDR1 and CDR2: PRHDT and FYEKMQ (reference sequence). CDR3 sequence reads: CASSLGDPTGDTEAFF. DNA for the CDR3: TGTGCCAGCAGCTTGGGGGATCCAACTGGGGACACTGAAGCTTTCTTT.

This clonotype was found many times. V and J are TRBV19 and TRBJ2-7, with 9 bases aligning to TRBD1. The germline V gene encodes CDR1 LNHDA and CDR2 SQIVND (reference sequence). The CDR3 length is 15 residues. J lost 2 bases, V lost 8 bases, and 10 bases had no gene match. In nucleotides, the CDR3 is TGTGCCAGTGCTAACCGGGACAGGGCCCCCTACGAGCAGTACTTC. Translating gives CASANRDRAPYEQYF.

This clonotype showed up just once. Without the conserved terminal phenylalanine or tryptophan, this CDR3 likely stems from a read error. It is unclear where the CDR3 begins or ends on the DNA, so no DNA is shown, and the CDR3 is as TCRdb lists it. This chain links TRBV7-8 with TRBJ2-6. From germline, CDR1 is SGHVS and CDR2 FQNEAQ. The CDR3 length equals 8 residues, ends included. The chain's CDR3 is CASSWGTS.

This clonotype was seen a handful of times. This clone may be a read error of a much larger clone one base away. Lacking the conserved final phenylalanine or tryptophan, this CDR3 likely reflects a read error. The V gene is TRBV20-1, the J gene TRBJ1-2; 8 positions match TRBD1. V lost 0 bases, J lost 6 bases, and 3 bases stayed unmatched. The germline gives CDR1 DFQATT, CDR2 SNEGSKA (reference sequence). The CDR3 sequence is 13 residues long. CDR3 in DNA: TGCAGTGCTAGAGATCCGACAGGGGATGGCTACACCCTC. Translation gives CSARDPTGDGYTL.

To note about this clonotype: A much larger clonotype is one base distant, so this may be a read error. The V gene is TRBV11-2, the J gene TRBJ1-1; 9 bases map to TRBD1. Unmatched junction bases numbered 7, after V lost 1 base and J lost 4 bases. This CDR3 spans 16 amino acids. Per the germline V gene, CDR1 is SGHAT and CDR2 is FQNNGV. This CDR3 is CASSLGGQGVGTEAFF. DNA for the CDR3: TGTGCCAGCAGCTTAGGGGGACAGGGAGTGGGCACTGAAGCTTTCTTT.

This clonotype was counted ten times or more. This chain connects TRBV2 to TRBJ1-3; unclear D gene. The CDR3 has 10 residues. CDR1 SNHLY and CDR2 FYNNEI come from the germline V gene. Between the trimmed V and J ends, which lost 11 bases and 4 bases, there was a span of 6 bases. CDR3 nucleotide sequence: TGTGCCTCGGGAGGAAACACCATATATTTT. Translation gives CASGGNTIYF.

The J gene is TRBJ2-7, the V gene TRBV29-1, with 8 bases that match TRBD1. Germline CDR1 is SQVTM and CDR2 is ANQGSEA. The ends lost 5 bases at V and 3 bases at J; junction bases unmatched: 6. The CDR3 consists of 13 residues. The CDR3: CSVRGTGLYEQYF. The CDR3 DNA is TGCAGCGTTCGCGGGACAGGCCTCTACGAGCAGTACTTC.

In its sample, this clonotype was seen a few times. The J gene is TRBJ1-6, the V gene TRBV2; 11 bases line up with TRBD1. J lost 9 bases, V lost 6 bases, and 7 bases had no gene match. The germline CDR1 and CDR2 sequences are SNHLY and FYNNEI. CDR3 length: 15 amino acids. Here the CDR3 DNA reads TGTGCCAGCAGCTTAGGACAGGGGGCGGTTTCACCCCTCCACTTT. It specifies CASSLGQGAVSPLHF. Full variable domain (remainder filled in from reference TRBV2 and TRBJ1-6): EPEVTQTPSHQVTQMGQEVILRCVPISNHLYFYWYRQILGQKVEFLVSFYNNEISEKSEIFDDQFSVERPDGSNFTLKIRSTKLEDSAMYFCASSLGQGAVSPLHFGNGTRLTVT.

This clonotype was seen only a few times. This chain connects TRBV12-3 or TRBV12-4 to TRBJ2-3; D is unclear. This CDR3 comprises 13 residues. Between the trimmed V and J ends, which lost 1 base and 9 bases, there was a span of 11 bases. As DNA, the CDR3 is TGTGCCAGCAGTTTAGGGGTTTCGAACACGCAGTATTTT. Protein product: CASSLGVSNTQYF.

This clonotype was picked up many times. This chain connects TRBV7-2 to TRBJ2-5; 10 nucleotides line up with TRBD2. The CDR3 contains 15 residues. V was pared by 5 bases and J by 4 bases, with 7 bases of the junction left unmatched. Germline V gene lookup returns CDR1 SGHTA and CDR2 FQGNSA. CDR3 sequence reads: CASSELAGVRETQYF. The CDR3 nucleotides read TGTGCCAGCAGCGAGCTAGCGGGAGTTCGAGAGACCCAGTACTTC.

The chain joins TRBV19 to TRBJ2-6; 8 positions match TRBD2. The CDR3 totals 14 residues. Unmatched junction bases numbered 3, after V lost 5 bases and J lost 6 bases. In germline, CDR1 is LNHDA, CDR2 SQIVND (reference sequence). CDR3 DNA sequence: TGTGCCAGTAGTGTAGGACTAGCGGCCAACGTCCTGACTTTC. It encodes CASSVGLAANVLTF.

This clonotype came up a few times. This sequence joins TRBV19 and TRBJ2-7; TRBD2 matches 7 bases. CDR1 and CDR2 from the germline V gene are LNHDA and SQIVND (reference sequence). CDR3 length equals 18 residues. The junction had 18 bases not matched to a gene; V was cut back by 5 bases and J by 2 bases. The CDR3: CASSPGDYLKILPYEQYF. CDR3 sequence (DNA): TGTGCCAGTAGTCCCGGGGACTACCTCAAGATCCTTCCCTACGAGCAGTACTTC.

A remark on this clonotype: With a much larger clone just one base away, this may be a read error. No conserved phenylalanine or tryptophan ends this CDR3, so it is likely a read error. This sequence joins TRBV7-9 and TRBJ2-5; D is possibly TRBD1 or TRBD2 (6 bases each). Trimming left V 3 bases short and J 2 bases short, with 19 bases between. Per germline, CDR1 SEHNR and CDR2 FQNEAQ (reference sequence). There are 17 residues in the CDR3. The CDR3 region is CASSFWPRGELQETQYL. The CDR3 nucleotides read TGTGCCAGCAGCTTCTGGCCGAGGGGGGAGCTTCAAGAGACCCAGTACCTC.

This clonotype came up many times. This chain links TRBV19 with TRBJ1-2, with D possibly TRBD1 on 6 matching bases. This CDR3 comprises 12 residues. The V gene lost 5 bases and the J gene lost 7 bases, with 11 bases spanning the gap. The V gene's germline CDR1 is LNHDA and CDR2 SQIVND (reference sequence). CDR3 protein: CASSETGTGYTF. The CDR3 DNA sequence: TGTGCCAGTAGTGAGACAGGAACTGGCTACACCTTC. Full variable domain (missing parts from reference TRBV19 and TRBJ1-2): DGGITQSPKYLFRKEGQNVTLSCEQNLNHDAMYWYRQDPGQGLRLIYYSQIVNDFQKGDIAEGYSVSREKKESFPLTVTSAQKNPTAFYLCASSETGTGYTFGSGTRLTVV.